Here is one TCR beta chain with its context. The sample belongs to a study of monozygotic twins with inflammatory bowel disease. Each TCR library used about 3,600 ng of total RNA. TCRdb reprocessed the 5' RACE reads and keeps a single row for each CDR3 protein, giving no DNA. The table for this sample gives nearly 450,000 distinct CDR3 sequences. The CDR3 has 15 amino acids. Germline CDR1 SEHNR, CDR2 FQNEAQ (reference sequence). The origin of this receptor is a human donor with ulcerative colitis or Crohn's disease, or a healthy co-twin of an affected twin (not recorded which). The chain carries TRBV7-9 and TRBJ2-3. The sequenced sample consisted of blood. The CDR3: CASSLRELDTDTQYF.